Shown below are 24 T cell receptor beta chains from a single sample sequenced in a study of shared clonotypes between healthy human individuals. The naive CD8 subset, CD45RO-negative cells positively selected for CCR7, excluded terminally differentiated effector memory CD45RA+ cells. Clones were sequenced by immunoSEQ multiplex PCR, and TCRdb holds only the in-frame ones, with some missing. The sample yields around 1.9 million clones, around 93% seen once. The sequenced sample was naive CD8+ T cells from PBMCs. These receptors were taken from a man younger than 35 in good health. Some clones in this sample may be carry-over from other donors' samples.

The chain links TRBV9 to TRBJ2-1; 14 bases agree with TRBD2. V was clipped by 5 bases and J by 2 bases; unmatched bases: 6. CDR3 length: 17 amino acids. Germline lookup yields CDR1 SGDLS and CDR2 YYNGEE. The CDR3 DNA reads TGTGCCAGCAGTCCGAGGACTAGCGGGAGGACCTACAATGAGCAGTTCTTC. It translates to CASSPRTSGRTYNEQFF.

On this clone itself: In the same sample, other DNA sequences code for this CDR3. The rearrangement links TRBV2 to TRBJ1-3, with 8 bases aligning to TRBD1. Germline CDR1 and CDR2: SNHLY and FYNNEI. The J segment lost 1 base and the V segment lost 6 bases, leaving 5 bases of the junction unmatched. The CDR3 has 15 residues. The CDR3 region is CASSVDRGSGNTIYF. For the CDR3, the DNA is TGTGCCAGCAGCGTAGACAGGGGATCTGGAAACACCATATATTTT. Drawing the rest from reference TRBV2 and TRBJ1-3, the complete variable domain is EPEVTQTPSHQVTQMGQEVILRCVPISNHLYFYWYRQILGQKVEFLVSFYNNEISEKSEIFDDQFSVERPDGSNFTLKIRSTKLEDSAMYFCASSVDRGSGNTIYFGEGSWLTVV.

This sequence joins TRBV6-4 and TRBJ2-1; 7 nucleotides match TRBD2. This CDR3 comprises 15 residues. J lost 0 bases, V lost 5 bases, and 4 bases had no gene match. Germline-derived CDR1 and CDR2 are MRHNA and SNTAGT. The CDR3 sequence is CASSQGLDSYNEQFF. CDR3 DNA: TGTGCCAGCAGTCAAGGACTAGACTCCTACAATGAGCAGTTCTTC.

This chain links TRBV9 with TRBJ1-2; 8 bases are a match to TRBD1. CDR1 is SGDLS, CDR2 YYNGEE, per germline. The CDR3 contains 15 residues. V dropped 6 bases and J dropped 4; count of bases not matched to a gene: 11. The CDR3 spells CASTETGVPLYGYTF. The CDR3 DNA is TGTGCCAGCACCGAGACAGGGGTCCCCCTCTATGGCTACACCTTC.

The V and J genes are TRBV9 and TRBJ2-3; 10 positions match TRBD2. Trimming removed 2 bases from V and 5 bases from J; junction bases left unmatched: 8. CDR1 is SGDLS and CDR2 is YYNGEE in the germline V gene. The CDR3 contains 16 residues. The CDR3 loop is CASSVYSGRVVDTQYF. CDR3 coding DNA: TGTGCCAGCAGCGTTTACAGCGGGAGGGTCGTAGATACGCAGTATTTT.

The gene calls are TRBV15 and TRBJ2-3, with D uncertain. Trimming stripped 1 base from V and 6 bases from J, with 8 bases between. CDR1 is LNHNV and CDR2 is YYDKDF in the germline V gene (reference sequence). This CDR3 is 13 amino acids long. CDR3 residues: CATSRVSIDTQYF. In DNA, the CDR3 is TGTGCCACCAGCAGAGTCTCCATCGATACGCAGTATTTT.

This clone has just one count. CDR3 in amino acids: CASSERGVGQPQHF. The CDR3 region has the DNA TGTGCCAGCAGTGAACGGGGAGTAGGTCAGCCCCAGCATTTT. The chain combines TRBV6-1 with TRBJ1-5; D remains unclear. CDR1 is MNHNS, CDR2 SASEGT, per germline. The CDR3 runs 14 residues. Trimming took off 2 bases at V and 6 bases at J, with 11 bases between the two ends.

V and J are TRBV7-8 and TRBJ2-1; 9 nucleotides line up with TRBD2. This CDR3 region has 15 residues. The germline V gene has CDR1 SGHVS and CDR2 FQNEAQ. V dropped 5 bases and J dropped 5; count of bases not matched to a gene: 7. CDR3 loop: CASSGGLAVDNEQFF. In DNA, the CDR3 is TGTGCCAGCAGCGGGGGACTAGCCGTGGACAATGAGCAGTTCTTC.

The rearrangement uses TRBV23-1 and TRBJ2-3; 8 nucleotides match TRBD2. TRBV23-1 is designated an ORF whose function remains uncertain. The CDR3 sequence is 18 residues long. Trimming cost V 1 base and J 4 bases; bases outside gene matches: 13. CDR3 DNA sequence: TGCGCCAGCAGTCAATACTTAAGCGGGAGAATGTGCGCAGATACGCAGTATTTT. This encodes CASSQYLSGRMCADTQYF.

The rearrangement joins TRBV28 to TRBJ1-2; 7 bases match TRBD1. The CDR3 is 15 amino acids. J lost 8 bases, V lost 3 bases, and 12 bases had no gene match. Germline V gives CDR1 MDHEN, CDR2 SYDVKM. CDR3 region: CASSFHKGDSKGYTF. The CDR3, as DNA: TGTGCCAGCAGTTTCCACAAAGGGGACAGTAAAGGCTACACCTTC.

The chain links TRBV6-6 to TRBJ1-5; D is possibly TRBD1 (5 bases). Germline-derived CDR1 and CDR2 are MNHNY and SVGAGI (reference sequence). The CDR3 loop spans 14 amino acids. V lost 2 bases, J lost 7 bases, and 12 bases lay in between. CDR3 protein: CASSYPGVGQPQHF. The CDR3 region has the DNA TGTGCCAGCAGTTACCCGGGGGTAGGGCAGCCCCAGCATTTT.

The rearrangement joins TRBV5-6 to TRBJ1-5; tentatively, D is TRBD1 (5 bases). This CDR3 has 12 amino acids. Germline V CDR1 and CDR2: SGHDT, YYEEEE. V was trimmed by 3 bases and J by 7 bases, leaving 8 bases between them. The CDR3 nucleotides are TGTGCCAGCAGCTCTGGGGCCCAGCCCCAGCATTTT. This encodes CASSSGAQPQHF.

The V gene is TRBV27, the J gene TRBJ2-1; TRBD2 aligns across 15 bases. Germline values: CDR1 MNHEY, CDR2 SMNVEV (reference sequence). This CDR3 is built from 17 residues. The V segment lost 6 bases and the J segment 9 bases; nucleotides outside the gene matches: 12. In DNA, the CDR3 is TGTGCCAGCAGAACATTTTCCGGGACTAGCGGGAGGATTGAGCAGTTCTTC. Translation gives CASRTFSGTSGRIEQFF.

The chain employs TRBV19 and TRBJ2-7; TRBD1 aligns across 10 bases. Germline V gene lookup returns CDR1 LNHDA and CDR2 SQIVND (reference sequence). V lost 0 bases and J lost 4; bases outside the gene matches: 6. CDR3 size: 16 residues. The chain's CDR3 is CASSIDGTGVQYEQYF. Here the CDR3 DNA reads TGTGCCAGTAGTATAGACGGGACAGGGGTTCAGTACGAGCAGTACTTC.

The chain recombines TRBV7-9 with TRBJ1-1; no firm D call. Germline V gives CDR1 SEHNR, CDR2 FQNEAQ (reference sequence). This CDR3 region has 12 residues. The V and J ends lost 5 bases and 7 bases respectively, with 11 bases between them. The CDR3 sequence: CASSQGVGEAFF. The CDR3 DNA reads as TGTGCCAGCAGCCAAGGAGTGGGTGAAGCTTTCTTT.

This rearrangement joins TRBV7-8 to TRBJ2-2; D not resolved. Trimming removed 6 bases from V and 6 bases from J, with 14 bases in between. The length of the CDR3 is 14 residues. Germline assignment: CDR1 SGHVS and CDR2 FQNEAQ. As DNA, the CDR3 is TGTGCCAGCAGTTCAGCACGTGGGCCCGGGGAGCTGTTTTTT. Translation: CASSSARGPGELFF.

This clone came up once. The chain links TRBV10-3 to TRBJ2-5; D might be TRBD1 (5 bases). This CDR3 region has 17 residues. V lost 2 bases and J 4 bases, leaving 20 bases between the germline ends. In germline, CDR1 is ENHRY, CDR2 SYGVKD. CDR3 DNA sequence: TGTGCCATCAGTGAGCCTCGAGTAGGAGACAGAGGAGAGACCCAGTACTTC. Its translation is CAISEPRVGDRGETQYF.

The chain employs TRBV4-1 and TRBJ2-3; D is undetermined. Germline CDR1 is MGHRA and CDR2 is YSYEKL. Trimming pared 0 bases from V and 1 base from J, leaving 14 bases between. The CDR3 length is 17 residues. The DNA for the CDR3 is TGCGCCAGCAGCCAAGATCTTGGCGTCCTAGGCACAGATACGCAGTATTTT. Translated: CASSQDLGVLGTDTQYF.

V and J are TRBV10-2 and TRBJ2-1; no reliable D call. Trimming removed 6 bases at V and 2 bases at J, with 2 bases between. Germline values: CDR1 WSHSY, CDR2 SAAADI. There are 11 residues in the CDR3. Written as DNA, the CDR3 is TGCGCCAGCAGAACCTACAATGAGCAGTTCTTC. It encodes CASRTYNEQFF.

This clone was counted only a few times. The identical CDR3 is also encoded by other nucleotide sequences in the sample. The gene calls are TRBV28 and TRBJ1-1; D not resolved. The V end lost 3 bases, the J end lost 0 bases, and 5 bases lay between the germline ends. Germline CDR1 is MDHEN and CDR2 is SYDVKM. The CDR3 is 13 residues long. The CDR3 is CASSFSMNTEAFF. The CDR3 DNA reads TGTGCCAGCAGTTTTTCAATGAACACTGAAGCTTTCTTT.

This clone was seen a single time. CDR3 loop: CSVPSEYYGYTF. In DNA form, the CDR3 reads TGCAGCGTTCCTTCAGAATACTATGGCTACACCTTC. The chain is built from TRBV29-1 and TRBJ1-2; the D is unclear. The CDR3 runs to 12 residues. Trimming took off 5 bases at V and 3 bases at J, with 10 bases between the two ends. CDR1 is SQVTM, CDR2 ANQGSEA, per germline.

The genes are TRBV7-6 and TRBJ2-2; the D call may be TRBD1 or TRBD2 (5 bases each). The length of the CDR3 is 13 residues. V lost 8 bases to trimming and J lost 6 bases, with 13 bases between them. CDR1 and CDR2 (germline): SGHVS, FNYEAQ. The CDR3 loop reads CASRGVVAGELFF. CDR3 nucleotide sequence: TGTGCCAGCCGAGGGGTAGTGGCCGGGGAGCTGTTTTTT.

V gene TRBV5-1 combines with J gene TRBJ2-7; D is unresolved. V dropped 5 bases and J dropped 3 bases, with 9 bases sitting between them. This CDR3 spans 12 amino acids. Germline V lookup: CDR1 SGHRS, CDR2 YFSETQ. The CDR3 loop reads CASRSDLYEQYF. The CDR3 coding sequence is TGCGCCAGCAGGTCAGACCTCTACGAGCAGTACTTC.

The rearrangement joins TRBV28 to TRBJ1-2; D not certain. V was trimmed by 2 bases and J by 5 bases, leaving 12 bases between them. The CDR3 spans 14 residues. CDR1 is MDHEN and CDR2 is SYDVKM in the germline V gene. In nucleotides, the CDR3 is TGTGCCAGCAGTTTAAGTCCAGAAAGTTATGGCTACACCTTC. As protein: CASSLSPESYGYTF.